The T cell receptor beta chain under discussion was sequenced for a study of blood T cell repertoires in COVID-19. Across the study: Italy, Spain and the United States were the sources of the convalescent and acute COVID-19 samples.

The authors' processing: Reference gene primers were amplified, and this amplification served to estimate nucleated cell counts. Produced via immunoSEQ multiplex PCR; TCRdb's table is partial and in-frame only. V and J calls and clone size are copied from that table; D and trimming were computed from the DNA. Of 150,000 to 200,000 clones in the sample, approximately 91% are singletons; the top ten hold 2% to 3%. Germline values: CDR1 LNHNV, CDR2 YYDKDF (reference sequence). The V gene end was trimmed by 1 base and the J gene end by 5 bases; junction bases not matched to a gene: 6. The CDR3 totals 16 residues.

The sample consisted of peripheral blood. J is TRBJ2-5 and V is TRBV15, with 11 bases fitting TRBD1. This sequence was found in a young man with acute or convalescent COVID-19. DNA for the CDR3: TGTGCCACCAGCAGAGGGACAGGGGGCGCCCCGGAGACCCAGTACTTC. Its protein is CATSRGTGGAPETQYF.